The rows below give T cell receptor beta chains drawn from one sample of a study of identical twins. TCRdb used MiXCR to reprocess the 5' RACE reads, holding one entry per CDR3 protein. The table shows about 1.7 million distinct CDR3 sequences, with about 32% occurring only once. The source material was cord blood. The receptors derive from a newborn girl in good health. Each CDR3 is given with its conserved first and last residue. D genes are given only for firm matches. Only some rows state a clone size, as once, few, many or a class for expanded clones.

V: TRBV10-3
J: TRBJ2-1
D: TRBD2
size: NA
DNA: TGTGCCGTCAGTGGCGGGAGGGCCAATGAGCAGTTCTTC
CDR3: CAVSGGRANEQFF

V: TRBV12-5
J: TRBJ2-5
D: TRBD2
size: NA
DNA: TGTGCTAGTGGTCCTACGACTAGCGGGAGGGCCTTTGAGCAGTACTTC
CDR3: CASGPTTSGRAFEQYF

V: TRBV6-1
J: TRBJ1-6
D: NA
size: many
DNA: TGTGCCAGCAGCAAAACCCTCCTGACCAGCTCCTATAATTCACCCCTCCACTTT
CDR3: CASSKTLLTSSYNSPLHF

V: TRBV5-1
J: TRBJ2-1
D: NA
size: NA
DNA: TGCGCCAGCAGCTTGGTATCCCCTCTAGCCCTTCATTACAATGAGCAGTTCTTC
CDR3: CASSLVSPLALHYNEQFF

V: TRBV12-3/TRBV12-4
J: TRBJ2-1
D: NA
size: NA
DNA: TGTGCCAGCAAACTAGGGAATGGGCAGTTCTTC
CDR3: CASKLGNGQFF

V: TRBV27
J: TRBJ1-2
D: NA
size: NA
DNA: TGTGCCAGCAGTCTAGGACAAACTAACTATGGCTGCACCTTC
CDR3: CASSLGQTNYGCTF

V: TRBV7-9
J: TRBJ2-5
D: TRBD1
size: NA
DNA: TGTGCCAGCAGCTTAAACGGGACAGGGGCTACGACCCAGTACTTC
CDR3: CASSLNGTGATTQYF

V: TRBV6-5
J: TRBJ2-1
D: NA
size: NA
DNA: TGTGCCAGCAGTTACCGGCTAGAACCTTACAATGAGCAGTTCTTC
CDR3: CASSYRLEPYNEQFF

V: TRBV11-1
J: TRBJ1-1
D: TRBD1
size: NA
DNA: TGTGCCAGCAGCTTTGGATTTCCAATAGCGGCAGGGGGCAGGGGGAACACTGAAGCTTTCTTT
CDR3: CASSFGFPIAAGGRGNTEAFF

V: TRBV13
J: TRBJ2-1
D: NA
size: many
DNA: TGTGCCAGCAGCGAGACAGCTAGAATTAGGGTCAATGAGCAGTTCTTC
CDR3: CASSETARIRVNEQFF

V: TRBV27
J: TRBJ2-2
D: NA
size: NA
DNA: TGTGCCAGCAGGCTATCGATCACCGGGGAGCTGTTTTTT
CDR3: CASRLSITGELFF

V: TRBV20-1
J: TRBJ1-4
D: NA
size: few
DNA: TGCAGTGCTAGCGAGTTGCGGGGTGAAAAACTGTTTTTT
CDR3: CSASELRGEKLFF

V: TRBV6-1
J: TRBJ2-3
D: TRBD1
size: once
DNA: TGTGCCAGCAGTGGAAACAGGGGGTGGTATGAGACAGATACGCAGTATTTT
CDR3: CASSGNRGWYETDTQYF

V: TRBV10-3
J: TRBJ1-1
D: NA
size: few
DNA: TGTGCCATCAGGGGAGGGATGAACACTGAAGCTTTCTTT
CDR3: CAIRGGMNTEAFF

V: TRBV18
J: TRBJ2-7
D: NA
size: NA
DNA: TGTGCCAGCTCACCGACGCTCACCTCCGTCGCCTACGAGCAGTACTTC
CDR3: CASSPTLTSVAYEQYF

V: TRBV6-2/TRBV6-3
J: TRBJ2-5
D: NA
size: NA
DNA: TGTGCCAGCAGATCCACCCGGACGGATCAAGAGACCCAGTACTTC
CDR3: CASRSTRTDQETQYF

V: TRBV20-1
J: TRBJ2-3
D: TRBD2
size: NA
DNA: TGCAGTGCTAGAGATGGGCTAGCGGGGCGCCCGTATTTT
CDR3: CSARDGLAGRPYF

V: TRBV7-6
J: TRBJ1-1
D: NA
size: NA
DNA: TGTGCCAGCAGCCTCTCACAGAAGAACACTGAAGCTTTCTTT
CDR3: CASSLSQKNTEAFF

V: TRBV18
J: TRBJ2-3
D: NA
size: few
DNA: TGTGCCAGCTCACCGTCCTCGGTTCAGAGGGGCACAGATACGCAGTATTTT
CDR3: CASSPSSVQRGTDTQYF

V: TRBV9
J: TRBJ2-1
D: NA
size: few
DNA: TGTGCCAGCAGCGTCCCCCCCGGTGGCGGTATGAGCAATGAGCAGTTCTTC
CDR3: CASSVPPGGGMSNEQFF

V: TRBV6-2/TRBV6-3
J: TRBJ2-1
D: TRBD1
size: NA
DNA: TGTGCCAGCAGCCACGGGACAGGAGCCTACAATGGGCAGTTCTTC
CDR3: CASSHGTGAYNGQFF

V: TRBV9
J: TRBJ2-3
D: NA
size: few
DNA: TGTGCCAGCAGCGTAGGAGGGCGGAGCACAGATACGCAGTATTTT
CDR3: CASSVGGRSTDTQYF

V: TRBV7-2
J: TRBJ2-3
D: TRBD2
size: few
DNA: TGTGCCAGCAGCTTAGCTCTGACTAGCAGGGCAGATACGCAGTATTTT
CDR3: CASSLALTSRADTQYF

V: TRBV5-1
J: TRBJ2-7
D: TRBD1
size: NA
DNA: TGCGCCAGCAGCTCCGAAGGGGGCGCAAAAAGATACGAGCAGTACTTC
CDR3: CASSSEGGAKRYEQYF

V: TRBV11-2
J: TRBJ2-7
D: NA
size: few
DNA: TGTGCCAGCAGCTCTAAGGGGGGGCGGGACTATACCTACGAGCAGTACTTC
CDR3: CASSSKGGRDYTYEQYF

V: TRBV5-1
J: TRBJ2-1
D: TRBD1
size: NA
DNA: TGCGCCAGCAGCTCGGACAGGGGTCGTCCAAGCTCCTACAATGAGCAGTTCTTC
CDR3: CASSSDRGRPSSYNEQFF

V: TRBV7-6
J: TRBJ2-5
D: TRBD2
size: NA
DNA: TGTGCCAGCAGCTTAGATCCTCTAGCGGAAGAGACCCAGTACTTC
CDR3: CASSLDPLAEETQYF

V: TRBV10-3
J: TRBJ1-2
D: NA
size: few
DNA: TGTGCCACCGGGGGAACAGAAGTCGGGAGCTATGGCTACACCTTC
CDR3: CATGGTEVGSYGYTF

V: TRBV5-1
J: TRBJ2-3
D: NA
size: few
DNA: TGCGCCAGCAGCTTGGTACCAGGGGTTAGCACAGATACGCAGTATTTT
CDR3: CASSLVPGVSTDTQYF

V: TRBV28
J: TRBJ2-7
D: NA
size: few
DNA: TGTGCCAGCGGGGGGACGGCAGCCTACGAGCAGTACTTC
CDR3: CASGGTAAYEQYF

V: TRBV6-2/TRBV6-3
J: TRBJ1-1
D: TRBD1
size: few
DNA: TGTGCCAGCAGTTACGGGACAGGGGACATATTGAACACTGAAGCTTTCTTT
CDR3: CASSYGTGDILNTEAFF

V: TRBV6-1
J: TRBJ2-7
D: NA
size: few
DNA: TGTGCCAGCAGCCCTGAGGGGGGGGCCTACGAGCAGTACTTC
CDR3: CASSPEGGAYEQYF

V: TRBV4-2
J: TRBJ2-7
D: TRBD2
size: few
DNA: TGTGCCAGCAGCCAAGAGGGGAGGGAGCCCTACGAGCAGTACTTC
CDR3: CASSQEGREPYEQYF

V: TRBV5-1
J: TRBJ2-7
D: NA
size: NA
DNA: TGCGCCAGCAGCTTGCGGGACACGCACGAGCAGTACTTC
CDR3: CASSLRDTHEQYF

V: TRBV7-2
J: TRBJ2-5
D: TRBD1
size: few
DNA: TGTGCCAGCAGCCGGAGCGGGACAGGGGAGACCCAGTACTTC
CDR3: CASSRSGTGETQYF

V: TRBV3-1
J: TRBJ2-7
D: NA
size: NA
DNA: TGTGCCAGCAGCCAAGACTGGGTGGACAATGAGCAGTACTTC
CDR3: CASSQDWVDNEQYF

V: TRBV12-3/TRBV12-4
J: TRBJ2-1
D: NA
size: NA
DNA: TGTGCCAGCAGACCCCTAGCGAACTGGGGCTCCTACAATGAGCAGTTCTTC
CDR3: CASRPLANWGSYNEQFF